This T cell receptor beta chain is drawn from a study of identical twins. TCRdb fed the 5' RACE reads into MiXCR, producing one record per CDR3 protein. This sample has some 190,000 distinct CDR3 sequences, with less than 20% found just once. This clonotype was seen repeatedly, ten times or more. The same data also went into a second study, on T cells expressing NK-cell markers.

This TCR derives from a woman aged 18-29 years in good health. The specimen sequenced was CD8+ T cells sorted from blood.

The CDR3 DNA sequence: TGTGCCAGCAGAACAGGGTCACGTTTTTATTTT. It yields the protein CASRTGSRFYF. The chain has TRBV12-3 or TRBV12-4 and TRBJ2-3, with D tentatively TRBD1 (6 bases). The CDR3 loop spans 11 amino acids. The V end lost 6 bases, the J end lost 15 bases, and 16 bases lay between the germline ends.